The rows below give T cell receptor beta chains drawn from one sample of a study of early T cells in non-severe SARS-CoV-2 infection. MiXCR was run by TCRdb on the 5' RACE reads, yielding one entry per CDR3 protein. The table lists 60,000 to 65,000 distinct CDR3 sequences, roughly a tenth of them singletons. Sample: whole blood. The receptors come from an adult who was a healthcare worker with PCR-confirmed SARS-CoV-2 infection or an uninfected control (not recorded which). CDR3s include the opening cysteine and the closing phenylalanine or tryptophan. Each record gives: D gene, V gene, clone size, J gene, CDR3 protein, CDR3 DNA. The D gene is left open where the match is weak. Expanded clones are given a class, and other clones once, few, many or no size at all.

.,TRBV24-1,.,TRBJ2-3,CATSDRDTTDTQYF,TGTGCCACCAGTGACAGAGACACCACAGATACGCAGTATTTT
.,TRBV19,few,TRBJ2-3,CAILDRYTDTQYF,TGTGCCATACTAGACAGATACACAGATACGCAGTATTTT
.,TRBV29-1,few,TRBJ1-1,CSVASGVTEAFF,TGCAGCGTTGCATCAGGGGTTACTGAAGCTTTCTTT
.,TRBV12-3/TRBV12-4,.,TRBJ1-4,CASRSGVTNEKLFF,TGTGCCAGCAGATCAGGCGTGACTAATGAAAAACTGTTTTTT
TRBD1,TRBV9,few,TRBJ1-1,CASSGGQITEAFF,TGTGCCAGCAGCGGGGGACAGATCACTGAAGCTTTCTTT
TRBD1,TRBV12-3/TRBV12-4,many,TRBJ2-1,CASSPGTGNSYNEQFF,TGTGCCAGCAGCCCCGGGACAGGGAACTCCTACAATGAGCAGTTCTTC
TRBD2,TRBV5-6,few,TRBJ2-3,CASRQRGATDTQYF,TGTGCCAGCCGGCAGCGGGGGGCCACAGATACGCAGTATTTT
TRBD1,TRBV4-1,few,TRBJ2-1,CASSQFGHDRGVDEQFF,TGCGCCAGCAGCCAATTTGGGCACGACAGGGGAGTGGATGAGCAGTTCTTC
.,TRBV25-1,.,TRBJ1-2,CASSEPGRDGLYGYTF,TGTGCCAGCAGTGAACCCGGCAGGGACGGACTCTATGGCTACACCTTC
.,TRBV11-2,few,TRBJ2-1,CASSSRDKGLGEQFF,TGTGCCAGCAGCTCCCGGGACAAAGGATTGGGTGAGCAGTTCTTC
.,TRBV5-4,many,TRBJ2-2,CASTDQNTGELFF,TGTGCCAGCACGGACCAGAACACCGGGGAGCTGTTTTTT
.,TRBV7-2,few,TRBJ1-3,CASSRQTSGNTIYF,TGTGCCAGCAGCCGGCAGACTTCTGGAAACACCATATATTTT
.,TRBV11-2,many,TRBJ2-3,CASSFRLSTDADTQYF,TGTGCCAGCAGCTTTCGACTTTCAACAGACGCGGATACGCAGTATTTT
.,TRBV3-1,.,TRBJ2-5,CASSAQGTETQYF,TGTGCCAGCAGCGCACAGGGAACGGAGACCCAGTACTTC
.,TRBV6-2/TRBV6-3,few,TRBJ1-2,CASSYGRQAGYTF,TGTGCCAGCAGTTACGGTAGACAGGCCGGCTACACCTTC